This T cell receptor beta chain was sequenced during a study of Tregs in tolerant kidney transplant recipients. Study-level background: Recipients received nonmyeloablative bone marrow transplants from related graft donors, with transient mixed chimerism. Study-wide points: Validation in larger populations is needed because few patients were studied. For some patients, primers changed over time, blocking nucleotide-level comparison.

The assay was immunoSEQ multiplex PCR, and TCRdb's table has in-frame clones only and misses some. The sample includes fewer than 80,000 clones, 98% of them seen just once. The CDR3 extends over 17 amino acids. Germline V gives CDR1 SGHDN, CDR2 FVKESK. With 4 bases clipped from V and 1 base from J, the junction kept 9 bases outside the gene matches. Concerning this clone: Its antigen is undetermined.

Unstimulated regulatory T cells (CD4+CD25+CD127-), CD4+CD25- non-regulatory cells, CD4 and CD8 cells were FACS-sorted from thawed PBMCs. The chain is built from TRBV14 and TRBJ1-1, with 10 bases matching TRBD1. The specimen was CD4+ T cells from blood, collected before the transplant. The receptor's source is a human donor who received a combined kidney and bone marrow transplant. In nucleotides, the CDR3 is TGTGCCAGCAGCCCCGGGACAGGGGAAACCGGGAACACTGAAGCTTTCTTT. Amino acids: CASSPGTGETGNTEAFF.